This entry lists 7 T cell receptor beta chains sequenced from one sample in a study of shared clonotypes between healthy human individuals. CD45RO-negative CD8 cells positively selected for CCR7 made up the naive population, which excluded terminally differentiated effector memory CD45RA+ cells. The method was immunoSEQ multiplex PCR; TCRdb's version includes in-frame clones alone and lacks a portion of them. The repertoire holds about 1,800,000 clones, with approximately 95% as singletons. Sequences were obtained from naive CD8+ T cells sorted from blood. These receptors were taken from a young man in good health.

The V and J genes are TRBV4-3 and TRBJ2-5; TRBD2 aligns across 7 bases. Germline V gives CDR1 LGHNA, CDR2 YSLEER. The CDR3 sequence is 15 residues long. With V trimmed by 0 bases and J by 4 bases, 5 bases remained unmatched. The CDR3 DNA follows: TGCGCCAGCAGCCAAGACGGCGGGAGTTCAGAGACCCAGTACTTC. Translating it yields CASSQDGGSSETQYF.

The J gene is TRBJ1-1, the V gene TRBV5-1; D is undetermined. Trimming removed 5 bases from V and 4 bases from J, with 9 bases in between. The CDR3 has 12 amino acids. CDR1 is SGHRS, CDR2 YFSETQ, per germline. CDR3 region: CASRKGGTEAFF. The CDR3 DNA sequence: TGCGCCAGCAGAAAGGGAGGCACTGAAGCTTTCTTT.

The chain joins TRBV7-9 to TRBJ1-5; no reliable D call. The CDR3 spans 15 residues. The germline gives CDR1 SEHNR, CDR2 FQNEAQ (reference sequence). V was trimmed by 5 bases and J by 1 base, leaving 12 bases between them. The CDR3 protein is CASSAPGGSNQPQHF. CDR3 DNA sequence: TGTGCCAGCAGCGCCCCTGGAGGGAGCAATCAGCCCCAGCATTTT.

J is TRBJ2-7 and V is TRBV27; D may be TRBD2 (6 bases). Trimming removed 4 bases at V and 3 bases at J, with 22 bases between. The CDR3 runs 17 residues. The germline V gene has CDR1 MNHEY and CDR2 SMNVEV (reference sequence). The CDR3 loop is CASSSVLVGGVHYEQYF. DNA for the CDR3: TGTGCCAGCAGTTCCGTTTTGGTAGGCGGGGTTCACTACGAGCAGTACTTC.

The chain carries TRBV27 and TRBJ1-6; 7 bases fit TRBD1. Losses at the gene ends were 6 bases for V and 5 bases for J; bases not matched to a gene: 10. Germline lookup yields CDR1 MNHEY and CDR2 SMNVEV (reference sequence). This CDR3 has 16 amino acids. The CDR3 protein is CASSVGPGTDNSPLHF. The DNA of the CDR3 is TGTGCCAGCAGCGTTGGCCCCGGGACAGATAATTCACCCCTCCACTTT.

To note about this clone: This sample includes further DNA sequences coding for the same CDR3. The V gene is TRBV4-1, the J gene TRBJ2-7, with 9 nucleotides matching TRBD1. V was pared by 0 bases and J by 3 bases, with 3 bases of the junction left unmatched. This CDR3 has 15 amino acids. The germline V gene has CDR1 MGHRA and CDR2 YSYEKL. CDR3: CASSQDEGQGYEQYF. DNA for the CDR3: TGCGCCAGCAGCCAAGATGAGGGACAGGGCTACGAGCAGTACTTC.

The chain has TRBV6-5 and TRBJ2-5; 7 positions agree with TRBD1. The CDR3 has 12 amino acids. Germline CDR1 reads MNHEY; CDR2 reads SVGAGI. The CDR3, as DNA: TGTGCTACCGGGACAGTCGGTGAGACCCAGTACTTC. Translation: CATGTVGETQYF.